Described below is a single T cell receptor (beta chain) sequence and its context. No antigen is known for it. With 0 bases removed from V and 7 bases from J, the gap between germline ends came to 15 bases. CDR3 length: 15 amino acids. In germline, CDR1 is SGHAT, CDR2 FQNNGV. Library construction for TCR beta used iRepertoire HTBI primers and Arm-PCR of CDR3 regions. TCRdb passed the multiplex PCR reads through MiXCR, listing each CDR3 protein once. The data hold roughly 400,000 distinct CDR3 sequences, with about 21% observed a single time. Time point noted: persistent/refractory GD, antithyroid drugs over 5 years with positive TRAb. From PBMCs, RNA was extracted and then used to make the TCR library. This record comes from a study of regulatory T cells in long-lasting Graves disease. Study-level results: It is possible that accuracy was reduced by the small size of the sample.

The rearrangement joins TRBV11-2 to TRBJ1-2; D possibly corresponds to TRBD1 (6 bases). This sequence was found in a female donor with Graves disease. The material was peripheral blood mononuclear cells (PBMCs), obtained when the disease was refractory, from a patient treated with antithyroid drugs. The CDR3 is CASSLDIDRPGGYTF. Here the CDR3 DNA reads TGTGCCAGCAGCTTAGATATCGACAGGCCGGGTGGCTACACCTTC.